The clone carrying this T cell receptor beta chain has just a few counts. Antigen unknown. The data are from a study of blood T cells in healthy people across ages. Study observations and caveats: Naive T cell percentage strongly correlated with TCR beta diversity. Researchers judged that diversity estimates from one million T cells fell short of true values. Since the PBMCs were unsorted, naive and antigen-experienced cells could not be conclusively compared.

Germline V gives CDR1 SGHAT, CDR2 FQNNGV. V was pared by 3 bases and J by 5 bases, with 8 bases between. The CDR3 totals 13 residues. A second PCR of roughly 7 to 11 cycles used a sample-barcoded 5' primer and a J-beta primer mix. Each TCR beta cDNA got a 12-nucleotide random molecular identifier. One entry per CDR3 protein, called by TCRdb with MiXCR from the 5' RACE reads. The repertoire holds some 320,000 distinct CDR3 sequences, roughly 27% seen once, with around 30% in the top ten. The sequencing sample was made of blood. This sequence originates from a woman in her 70s in good health. This chain links TRBV11-2 with TRBJ1-5; D is ambiguous. CDR3 coding DNA: TGTGCCAGCAGCTTCAAGGAGCATCAGCCCCAGCATTTT. Encoded protein: CASSFKEHQPQHF.